These 15 T cell receptor beta chains came from one sample sequenced in a study of blood T cell repertoires in COVID-19. Profiling relied on immunoSEQ multiplex PCR, and the TCRdb table lists in-frame clones only, not all of them. The sample yields about 180,000 clones, about 89% seen once. The sequenced sample consisted of peripheral blood. The receptors shown here come from a man aged 40-50 years with active or convalescent COVID-19.

This chain connects TRBV5-8 to TRBJ1-3, with a tentative D call TRBD1 (6 bases). The CDR3 extends over 14 amino acids. In germline, CDR1 is SGHTS, CDR2 YDEGEE. Trimming took 4 bases from V and 3 from J, leaving 11 bases between them. The CDR3 loop reads CASSPRDIGNTIYF. CDR3 coding DNA: TGTGCCAGCAGCCCCCGGGACATTGGAAACACCATATATTTT.

J is TRBJ1-5 and V is TRBV10-3; 8 positions agree with TRBD1. The CDR3 consists of 16 residues. In germline, CDR1 is ENHRY, CDR2 SYGVKD. Trimming at V came to 0 bases and at J to 7 bases, leaving 8 bases not matched to a gene. The CDR3 loop is CAISESGVTGGQPQHF. The CDR3 DNA is TGTGCCATCAGTGAGTCTGGGGTAACAGGGGGGCAGCCCCAGCATTTT.

The chain recombines TRBV5-1 with TRBJ1-1; D unclear. The CDR3 length is 14 residues. V shed 5 bases and J shed 1 base, with 12 bases lying between them. The germline CDR1 and CDR2 sequences are SGHRS and YFSETQ. The CDR3 region is CASSLTVQNTEAFF. In nucleotides, the CDR3 is TGCGCCAGCAGTTTAACAGTTCAGAACACTGAAGCTTTCTTT.

The rearrangement links TRBV5-1 to TRBJ1-2; D ambiguous. Germline V gives CDR1 SGHRS, CDR2 YFSETQ. The CDR3 extends over 12 amino acids. V lost 7 bases, J lost 2 bases, and 9 bases lay in between. CDR3 sequence reads: CASHRENYGYTF. CDR3 DNA sequence: TGCGCCAGCCACAGAGAGAACTATGGCTACACCTTC.

The chain combines TRBV11-3 with TRBJ2-1, with D possibly TRBD2 on 5 matching bases. The germline V gene encodes CDR1 SGHNT and CDR2 YENEEA. The V and J ends lost 5 bases and 9 bases respectively, with 14 bases between them. The CDR3 runs to 13 residues. The CDR3 nucleotides read TGTGCCAGCAGCGCCGGGGTTATGGGTGAGCAGTTCTTC. Translated: CASSAGVMGEQFF.

The gene calls are TRBV19 and TRBJ1-1; D is ambiguous. Germline assignment: CDR1 LNHDA and CDR2 SQIVND (reference sequence). V was trimmed by 3 bases and J by 0 bases, leaving 11 bases between them. The CDR3 sequence is 15 residues long. The CDR3 nucleotides are TGTGCCAGTAGTATTGGAGGGAGGATGAACACTGAAGCTTTCTTT. Its protein is CASSIGGRMNTEAFF.

The rearrangement joins TRBV15 to TRBJ1-2; TRBD1 agrees at 9 bases. This CDR3 contains 16 residues. After removal of 0 bases from V and 5 bases from J, the junction contained 7 bases not matched to a gene. Germline loops: CDR1 LNHNV, CDR2 YYDKDF (reference sequence). The CDR3 here is CATSRDRGQGWYGYTF. The CDR3 coding sequence is TGTGCCACCAGCAGAGACCGAGGACAGGGGTGGTATGGCTACACCTTC.

The V call is TRBV11-2, the J call TRBJ1-2, with D uncertain. With 2 bases removed from V and 8 bases from J, the gap between germline ends came to 6 bases. Germline CDR1 SGHAT, CDR2 FQNNGV. CDR3 length equals 11 residues. In DNA form, the CDR3 reads TGTGCCAGCAGCTTAAATTCAGGCTACACCTTC. It codes for CASSLNSGYTF.

CDR3 sequence reads: CASSLGAGTGGFGYTF. The CDR3 DNA follows: TGTGCCAGCAGCTTGGGTGCCGGGACAGGGGGCTTTGGCTACACCTTC. The gene calls are TRBV5-6 and TRBJ1-2, with 12 nucleotides matching TRBD1. CDR1 SGHDT and CDR2 YYEEEE come from the germline V gene. After removal of 0 bases from V and 7 bases from J, the junction contained 7 bases not matched to a gene. CDR3 length equals 16 residues.

The chain recombines TRBV27 with TRBJ2-4; possibly TRBD2 for D (7 bases). Trimming left V 5 bases short and J 6 bases short, with 11 bases between. CDR3 length: 13 amino acids. The germline V gene encodes CDR1 MNHEY and CDR2 SMNVEV (reference sequence). CDR3 nucleotide sequence: TGTGCCAGCAGTCAAGGGGGGGTAAACATTCAGTACTTC. Its protein product is CASSQGGVNIQYF.

This chain links TRBV10-3 with TRBJ2-5; perhaps TRBD1 as D (5 bases). V dropped 5 bases and J dropped 0 bases, with 16 bases sitting between them. Germline CDR1 is ENHRY and CDR2 is SYGVKD. This CDR3 contains 16 residues. The chain's CDR3 is CAISTETVDNQETQYF. CDR3 DNA: TGTGCCATCAGTACGGAGACAGTAGATAACCAAGAGACCCAGTACTTC.

The rearrangement uses TRBV24-1 and TRBJ2-1; 14 bases map to TRBD2. Unmatched junction bases numbered 4, after V lost 2 bases and J lost 8 bases. The CDR3 totals 16 residues. Germline V gene sequence: CDR1 KGHDR, CDR2 SFDVKD. The CDR3 DNA follows: TGTGCCACCAGTGATTCGGGACTAGCGGGGGTTCATGAGCAGTTCTTC. Its protein is CATSDSGLAGVHEQFF.

The V call is TRBV10-3, the J call TRBJ1-2, with TRBD1 matching 9 bases. Germline V gene data show CDR1 as ENHRY and CDR2 as SYGVKD. V shed 5 bases, J shed 2 bases, and the junction held 15 bases outside the gene matches. The length of the CDR3 is 18 residues. CDR3 sequence reads: CAISLGPPIQGANYGYTF. The CDR3 DNA reads as TGTGCCATCAGTCTCGGTCCCCCCATACAGGGGGCAAACTATGGCTACACCTTC.

The sample holds a few counts of this clone. V is TRBV10-1 and J is TRBJ1-2; 7 bases align to TRBD1. Germline CDR1 is WNHNN and CDR2 is SYGVQD (reference sequence). There are 17 residues in the CDR3. The trim removed 2 bases at V and 6 bases at J, leaving 15 bases unmatched. In DNA form, the CDR3 reads TGCGCCAGCAGTGAGACCATTCCAGACAGGGCACGACATGGCTACACCTTC. This sequence encodes CASSETIPDRARHGYTF.

The rearrangement links TRBV2 to TRBJ1-3; no clear D gene. Trimming stripped 3 bases from V and 2 bases from J, with 8 bases between. Looked up from germline, CDR1 is SNHLY and CDR2 is FYNNEI. The CDR3 loop spans 14 amino acids. The CDR3 sequence: CASSEGSAGNTIYF. The CDR3 coding sequence is TGTGCCAGCAGTGAGGGCTCGGCTGGAAACACCATATATTTT.